A single sample gave rise to the 10 T cell receptor beta chains below, sequenced in a study of human T cells and chemical hapten exposure. TCRdb re-called the RACE reads with MiXCR, one entry per CDR3 protein. The table has about 140,000 distinct CDR3 sequences, about 11% seen once. Time point specified: patch test 2, 6 weeks after DPC sensitization. Treatment here: therapeutic diphenylcyclopropenone sensitization with weekly scalp DPC. The sequences come from whole blood, collected in connection with sensitization to the hapten diphenylcyclopropenone (DPC). The source of these receptors is a woman between 50 and 59 years old with alopecia areata. Some clones in this sample may be carry-over from other donors' samples.

This clonotype has more than one count but fewer than ten. The rearrangement links TRBV11-3 to TRBJ2-5; TRBD1 matches 9 bases. V shed 1 base and J 3 bases; nucleotides not matched to a gene: 0. This CDR3 has 14 amino acids. Per germline, CDR1 SGHNT and CDR2 YENEEA. This CDR3 is CASSLGQGEETQYF. The CDR3 region has the DNA TGTGCCAGCAGCTTAGGACAGGGGGAAGAGACCCAGTACTTC.

The chain carries TRBV4-3 and TRBJ2-2; D remains unclear. This CDR3 is 16 amino acids long. From germline, CDR1 is LGHNA and CDR2 YSLEER. V was pared by 0 bases and J by 3 bases, with 11 bases between. CDR3 loop: CASSQDVFRDTGELFF. CDR3 nucleotides: TGCGCCAGCAGCCAAGATGTCTTTCGGGACACCGGGGAGCTGTTTTTT.

This chain connects TRBV29-1 to TRBJ2-7, with TRBD1 matching over 11 bases. The CDR3 runs to 14 residues. V was pared by 7 bases and J by 7 bases, with 12 bases of the junction left unmatched. CDR1 is SQVTM and CDR2 is ANQGSEA in the germline V gene. The CDR3 loop is CSALGQGVTGEQYF. As DNA, the CDR3 is TGCAGCGCCCTGGGACAGGGGGTTACGGGGGAGCAGTACTTC.

This clonotype was detected only a few times. The chain links TRBV28 to TRBJ2-2; 7 positions agree with TRBD2. V shed 2 bases and J 6 bases; nucleotides not matched to a gene: 9. The CDR3 extends over 16 amino acids. Germline V gene data show CDR1 as MDHEN and CDR2 as SYDVKM. CDR3 in amino acids: CASSLQGAGVAGELFF. The CDR3 nucleotides are TGTGCCAGCAGTTTACAGGGCGCGGGGGTTGCCGGGGAGCTGTTTTTT.

In its sample, this clonotype was seen many times. The V call is TRBV2, the J call TRBJ1-1; D uncertain. CDR1 and CDR2 from the germline V gene are SNHLY and FYNNEI. The CDR3 contains 13 residues. The germline V and J ends were trimmed by 3 bases and 0 bases, with 5 bases remaining between them. The CDR3 coding sequence is TGTGCCAGCAGTGACGGACTGAACACTGAAGCTTTCTTT. It translates to CASSDGLNTEAFF.

This clonotype was counted between two and nine times. CDR3 in amino acids: CASSQANGQKQFF. DNA of the CDR3: TGTGCCAGCAGCCAAGCAAACGGGCAAAAGCAGTTCTTC. The chain couples TRBV3-1 to TRBJ2-1; D is undetermined. The CDR3 contains 13 residues. The germline V and J ends were trimmed by 1 base and 11 bases, with 12 bases remaining between them. CDR1 and CDR2 from the germline V gene are LGHDT and YNNKEL (reference sequence).

This clonotype was picked up a small number of times. This chain joins TRBV14 and TRBJ1-4; no reliable D call. V lost 1 base and J lost 7, with 7 bases in between. The CDR3 is made up of 13 amino acids. Germline assignment: CDR1 SGHDN and CDR2 FVKESK. The CDR3 coding sequence is TGTGCCAGCAGCCAAGCAAGGACTGAAAAACTGTTTTTT. Translating gives CASSQARTEKLFF.

This clonotype was seen a few times. This chain joins TRBV29-1 and TRBJ1-1; no clear D. Per the germline V gene, CDR1 is SQVTM and CDR2 is ANQGSEA. V lost 3 bases and J 1 base, leaving 9 bases between the germline ends. The CDR3 length is 13 residues. In DNA, the CDR3 is TGCAGCGTTGACCCAGCTCCGAACACTGAAGCTTTCTTT. This codes for CSVDPAPNTEAFF. The full variable domain, in which reference TRBV29-1 and TRBJ1-1 provide the parts outside the CDR3, is SAVISQKPSRDICQRGTSLTIQCQVDSQVTMMFWYRQQPGQSLTLIATANQGSEATYESGFVIDKFPISRPNLTFSTLTVSNMSPEDSSIYLCSVDPAPNTEAFFGQGTRLTVV.

This clonotype occurred a few times. V usage is TRBV20-1 and J usage is TRBJ2-3; 9 positions match TRBD2. The CDR3 is 16 residues long. Germline CDR1 is DFQATT and CDR2 is SNEGSKA (reference sequence). The V and J ends lost 3 bases and 2 bases, in that order; junction bases with no gene match: 9. DNA of the CDR3: TGCAGTGCTAGGACGGGGCTAGCGGGGTCCACAGATACGCAGTATTTT. Translation: CSARTGLAGSTDTQYF.

This clonotype was counted at least ten times. V gene TRBV20-1 combines with J gene TRBJ2-4, with D maybe TRBD2 (6 bases). With 6 bases removed from V and 5 bases from J, the gap between germline ends came to 17 bases. Per the germline V gene, CDR1 is DFQATT and CDR2 is SNEGSKA (reference sequence). The CDR3 sequence is 14 residues long. The CDR3 nucleotides read TGCAGTGCCCAGACTAGGGGAAGGCAAAACATTCAGTACTTC. Translation: CSAQTRGRQNIQYF.